The sequence of this T cell receptor (beta chain) was determined in a study of blood T cell repertoires in COVID-19. This CDR3 is 13 amino acids long. V lost 6 bases and J 6 bases, leaving 12 bases between the germline ends. Assay used: immunoSEQ multiplex PCR; TCRdb lists only in-frame clones, some missing. The data show some 100,000 clones, with just under 95% seen just once and more than 5% held by the top ten. The chain employs TRBV12-3 or TRBV12-4 and TRBJ2-4; tentatively, D is TRBD2 (6 bases). The specimen was peripheral blood. The clonotype comes from a man aged 65-85 years with acute or convalescent COVID-19. The CDR3, as DNA: TGTGCCAGCAGCCCCGGGAGATTAAACATTCAGTACTTC. Translation: CASSPGRLNIQYF.